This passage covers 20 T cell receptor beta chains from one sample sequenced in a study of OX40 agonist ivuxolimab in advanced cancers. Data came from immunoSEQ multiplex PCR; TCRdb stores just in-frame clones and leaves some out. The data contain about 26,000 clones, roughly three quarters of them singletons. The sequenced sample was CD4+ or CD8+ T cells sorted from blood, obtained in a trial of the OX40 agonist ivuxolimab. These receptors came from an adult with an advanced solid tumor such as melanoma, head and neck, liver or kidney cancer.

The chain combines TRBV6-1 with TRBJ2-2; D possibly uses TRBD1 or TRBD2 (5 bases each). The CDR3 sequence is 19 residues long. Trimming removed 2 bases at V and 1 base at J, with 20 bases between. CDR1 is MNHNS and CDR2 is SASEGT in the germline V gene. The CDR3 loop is CASSERSGLAGVNTGELFF. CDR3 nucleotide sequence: TGTGCCAGCAGTGAACGGTCGGGGCTAGCAGGTGTGAACACCGGGGAGCTGTTTTTT.

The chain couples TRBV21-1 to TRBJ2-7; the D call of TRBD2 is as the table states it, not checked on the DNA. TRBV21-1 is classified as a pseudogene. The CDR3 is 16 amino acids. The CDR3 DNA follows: TGTGCCAGCAGCAAAGCGCTTTCGGGGGGCAAAGACGAGCAGTACTTC. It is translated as CASSKALSGGKDEQYF.

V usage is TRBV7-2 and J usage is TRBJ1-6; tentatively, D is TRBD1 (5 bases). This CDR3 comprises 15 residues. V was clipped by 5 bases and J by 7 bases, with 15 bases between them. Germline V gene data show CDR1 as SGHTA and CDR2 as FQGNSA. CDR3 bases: TGTGCCAGCAGCCTAAGCGGGGCAGTGAATTCACCCCTCCACTTT. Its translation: CASSLSGAVNSPLHF.

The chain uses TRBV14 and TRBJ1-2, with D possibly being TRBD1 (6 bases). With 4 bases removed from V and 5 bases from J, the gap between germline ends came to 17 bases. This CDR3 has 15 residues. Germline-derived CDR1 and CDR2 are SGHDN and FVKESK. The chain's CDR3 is CASSPDRSPMYGYTF. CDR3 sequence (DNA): TGTGCCAGCAGCCCAGACAGGAGCCCGATGTATGGCTACACCTTC.

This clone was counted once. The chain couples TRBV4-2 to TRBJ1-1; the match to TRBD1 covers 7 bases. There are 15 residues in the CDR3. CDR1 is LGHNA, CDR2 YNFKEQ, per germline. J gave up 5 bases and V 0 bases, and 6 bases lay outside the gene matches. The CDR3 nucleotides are TGTGCCAGCAGCCAAGACGCAGGGGGAGGTACTGAAGCTTTCTTT. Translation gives CASSQDAGGGTEAFF.

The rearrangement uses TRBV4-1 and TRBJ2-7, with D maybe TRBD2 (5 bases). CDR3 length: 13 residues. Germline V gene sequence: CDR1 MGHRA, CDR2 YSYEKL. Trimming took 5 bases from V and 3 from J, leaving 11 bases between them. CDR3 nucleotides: TGCGCCAGCAGCTCGCAGGCGGGCTACGAGCAGTACTTC. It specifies CASSSQAGYEQYF.

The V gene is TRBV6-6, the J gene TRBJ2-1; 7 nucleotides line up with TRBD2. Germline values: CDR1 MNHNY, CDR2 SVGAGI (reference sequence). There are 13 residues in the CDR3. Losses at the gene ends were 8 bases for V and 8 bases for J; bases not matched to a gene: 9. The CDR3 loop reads CASGDYQLDEQFF. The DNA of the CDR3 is TGTGCCAGCGGGGACTACCAGTTGGATGAGCAGTTCTTC.

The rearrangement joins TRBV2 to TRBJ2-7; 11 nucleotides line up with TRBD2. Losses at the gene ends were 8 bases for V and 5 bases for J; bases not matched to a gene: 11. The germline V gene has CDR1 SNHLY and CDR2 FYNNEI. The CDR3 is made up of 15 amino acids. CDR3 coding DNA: TGTGCCAGCCTCCTTAAGACTAGCGGGACCAACGAGCAGTACTTC. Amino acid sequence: CASLLKTSGTNEQYF.

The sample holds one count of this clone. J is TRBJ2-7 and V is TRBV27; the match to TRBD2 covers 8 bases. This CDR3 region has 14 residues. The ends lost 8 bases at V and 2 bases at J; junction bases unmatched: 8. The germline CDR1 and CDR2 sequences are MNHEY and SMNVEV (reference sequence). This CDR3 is CASSSGGGTYEQYF. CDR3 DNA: TGTGCCAGCTCCAGCGGGGGAGGAACCTACGAGCAGTACTTC.

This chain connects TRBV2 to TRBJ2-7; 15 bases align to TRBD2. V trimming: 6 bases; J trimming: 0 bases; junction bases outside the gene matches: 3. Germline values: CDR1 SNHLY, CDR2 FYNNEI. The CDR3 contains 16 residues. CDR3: CASRGLAGGPSYEQYF. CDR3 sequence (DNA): TGTGCCAGCAGGGGACTAGCGGGGGGCCCCTCCTACGAGCAGTACTTC.

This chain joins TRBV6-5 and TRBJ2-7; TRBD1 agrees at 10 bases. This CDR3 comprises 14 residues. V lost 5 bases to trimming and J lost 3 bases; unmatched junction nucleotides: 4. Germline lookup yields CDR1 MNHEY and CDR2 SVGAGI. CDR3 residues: CASSATGGVYEQYF. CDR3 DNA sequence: TGTGCCAGCAGTGCGACAGGGGGCGTCTACGAGCAGTACTTC.

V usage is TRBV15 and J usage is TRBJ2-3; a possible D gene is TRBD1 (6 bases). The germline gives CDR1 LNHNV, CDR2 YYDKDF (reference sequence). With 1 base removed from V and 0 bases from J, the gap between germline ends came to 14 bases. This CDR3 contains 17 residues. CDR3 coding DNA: TGTGCCACCAGCAGAGGCAACCGGGACATTAGCACAGATACGCAGTATTTT. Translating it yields CATSRGNRDISTDTQYF.

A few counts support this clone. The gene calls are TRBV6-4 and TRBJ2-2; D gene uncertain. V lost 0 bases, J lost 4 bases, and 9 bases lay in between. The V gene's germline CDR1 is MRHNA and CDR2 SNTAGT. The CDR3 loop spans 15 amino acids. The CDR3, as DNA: TGTGCCAGCAGTGACTCGGAAGCTGCCACCGGGGAGCTGTTTTTT. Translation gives CASSDSEAATGELFF.

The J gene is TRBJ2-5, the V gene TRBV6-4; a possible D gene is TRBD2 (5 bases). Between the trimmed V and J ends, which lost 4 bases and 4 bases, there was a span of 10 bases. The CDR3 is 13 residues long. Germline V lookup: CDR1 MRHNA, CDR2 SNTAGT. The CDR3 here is CASSGLARETQYF. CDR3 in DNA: TGTGCCAGCAGTGGTCTAGCTCGAGAGACCCAGTACTTC.

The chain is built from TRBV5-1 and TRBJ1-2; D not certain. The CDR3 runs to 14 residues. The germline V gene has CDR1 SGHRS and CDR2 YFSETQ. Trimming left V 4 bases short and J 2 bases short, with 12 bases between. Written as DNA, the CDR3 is TGCGCCAGCAGCGAAGCCACCCTGAACTATGGCTACACCTTC. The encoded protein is CASSEATLNYGYTF. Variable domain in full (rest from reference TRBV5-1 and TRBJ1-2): KAGVTQTPRYLIKTRGQQVTLSCSPISGHRSVSWYQQTPGQGLQFLFEYFSETQRNKGNFPGRFSGRQFSNSRSEMNVSTLELGDSALYLCASSEATLNYGYTFGSGTRLTVV.

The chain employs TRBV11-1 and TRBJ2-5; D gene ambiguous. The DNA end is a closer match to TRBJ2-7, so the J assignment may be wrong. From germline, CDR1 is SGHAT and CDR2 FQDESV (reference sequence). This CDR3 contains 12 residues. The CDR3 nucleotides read TGTGCCAGCAGCTTAGGGGAATACGAGCAGTACTTC. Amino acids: CASSLGEYEQYF.

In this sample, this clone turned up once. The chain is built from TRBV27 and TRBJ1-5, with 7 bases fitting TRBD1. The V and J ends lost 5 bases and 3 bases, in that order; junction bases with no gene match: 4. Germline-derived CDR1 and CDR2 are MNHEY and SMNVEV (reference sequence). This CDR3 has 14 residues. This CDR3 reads CASSQGTVNQPQHF. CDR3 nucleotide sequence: TGTGCCAGCAGTCAGGGGACAGTCAATCAGCCCCAGCATTTT.

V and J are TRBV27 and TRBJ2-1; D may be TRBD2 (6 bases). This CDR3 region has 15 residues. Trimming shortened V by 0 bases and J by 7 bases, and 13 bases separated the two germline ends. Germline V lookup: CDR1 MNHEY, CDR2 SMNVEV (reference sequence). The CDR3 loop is CASSLSRGLLNEQFF. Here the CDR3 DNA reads TGTGCCAGCAGTTTATCGAGGGGACTTCTAAATGAGCAGTTCTTC.

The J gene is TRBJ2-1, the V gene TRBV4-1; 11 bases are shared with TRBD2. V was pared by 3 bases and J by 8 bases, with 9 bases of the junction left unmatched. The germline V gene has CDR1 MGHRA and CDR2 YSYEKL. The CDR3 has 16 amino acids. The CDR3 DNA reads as TGCGCCAGCAGCCATGCCGGGACTAGCGGATGGGATGAGCAGTTCTTC. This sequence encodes CASSHAGTSGWDEQFF.

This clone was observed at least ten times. CDR3: CASSVSSTLLNTEAFF. For the CDR3, the DNA is TGTGCCAGCAGTGTTAGCAGCACGTTATTGAACACTGAAGCTTTCTTT. The rearrangement joins TRBV2 to TRBJ1-1, with D unclear. The CDR3 consists of 16 residues. Germline V gene lookup returns CDR1 SNHLY and CDR2 FYNNEI. With 4 bases removed from V and 0 bases from J, the gap between germline ends came to 15 bases.